Shown below are 30 T cell receptor beta chains from a single sample sequenced in a study of blood T cells in healthy people across ages. For the second PCR, which ran for 7 to 11 cycles, a sample-barcoded 5' primer and a J-beta primer mix were used. MiXCR was run by TCRdb on the 5' RACE reads, yielding one entry per CDR3 protein. The sample records approximately 290,000 distinct CDR3 sequences, roughly 26% being singletons. The sample was blood. The source of these receptors is a woman aged 70-85 years in good health.

In this sample, this clonotype turned up a few times. The chain combines TRBV20-1 with TRBJ1-6; no clear D. V lost 7 bases, J lost 0 bases, and 13 bases lay in between. In germline, CDR1 is DFQATT, CDR2 SNEGSKA (reference sequence). The CDR3 has 15 amino acids. CDR3 residues: CSVEHSISYNSPLHF. The CDR3 nucleotides are TGCAGTGTTGAGCACTCGATCTCCTATAATTCACCCCTCCACTTT.

In the case of this clonotype: It may be a read error: a sequence one base away is much more abundant. The rearrangement uses TRBV12-3 or TRBV12-4 and TRBJ2-3; no reliable D call. CDR3 length equals 11 residues. Here the CDR3 DNA reads TGTGCCAGCGGTTTCACAGATACGCAGTATTTT. Its protein product is CASGFTDTQYF.

The chain links TRBV2 to TRBJ1-5, with D unresolved. V was trimmed by 5 bases and J by 8 bases, leaving 13 bases between them. The V gene's germline CDR1 is SNHLY and CDR2 FYNNEI. The CDR3 totals 13 residues. The CDR3 spells CASSPPRLEPQHF. The CDR3 DNA sequence: TGTGCCAGCAGTCCGCCCCGATTGGAGCCCCAGCATTTT.

In its sample, this clonotype was seen a few times. This may be a read error, as it is one base from a much larger clone. The chain couples TRBV19 to TRBJ2-7; D is unclear. This CDR3 has 15 residues. CDR1 and CDR2 from the germline V gene are LNHDA and SQIVND (reference sequence). The CDR3 bases are TGTGCCGGTAGTATACTGGCAGGCCAGTCCTACGAGCAGTACTTC. The encoded protein is CAGSILAGQSYEQYF.

In its sample, this clonotype was seen many times. This chain joins TRBV15 and TRBJ1-2; D gene ambiguous. The CDR3 is made up of 16 amino acids. Germline CDR1 and CDR2: LNHNV and YYDKDF (reference sequence). Trimming cost V 0 bases and J 8 bases, with 19 bases left between them. The CDR3 DNA reads as TGTGCCACCAGCAGAGATCAGGTCGGGCCTCCTTTCGGCTACACCTTC. Translating it yields CATSRDQVGPPFGYTF.

This clonotype turned up a few times. The chain recombines TRBV20-1 with TRBJ2-7; D ambiguous. CDR3 length: 12 residues. V dropped 6 bases and J dropped 5 bases, with 14 bases sitting between them. Germline V gene data show CDR1 as DFQATT and CDR2 as SNEGSKA (reference sequence). The CDR3 DNA is TGCAGTGCCGAAGGGTATAGGAACGAGCAGTACTTC. It codes for CSAEGYRNEQYF.

The chain employs TRBV7-9 and TRBJ2-3; perhaps TRBD2 as D (5 bases). CDR1 SEHNR and CDR2 FQNEAQ come from the germline V gene (reference sequence). The CDR3 runs 14 residues. Between the trimmed V and J ends, which lost 8 bases and 0 bases, there was a span of 12 bases. The CDR3 sequence: CASAAGFSTDTQYF. CDR3 DNA: TGTGCCAGCGCGGCGGGTTTTAGCACAGATACGCAGTATTTT.

The V gene is TRBV5-1, the J gene TRBJ1-3, with a weak D call TRBD1 (5 bases). V was pared by 4 bases and J by 2 bases, with 10 bases between. Germline CDR1 SGHRS, CDR2 YFSETQ. The CDR3 spans 14 residues. CDR3 region: CASSELGAGNTIYF. The CDR3 DNA reads TGCGCCAGCAGCGAGTTGGGGGCTGGAAACACCATATATTTT.

The genes are TRBV5-1 and TRBJ1-2, with 7 nucleotides matching TRBD1. This CDR3 has 16 amino acids. With V trimmed by 0 bases and J by 2 bases, 7 bases remained unmatched. Germline-derived CDR1 and CDR2 are SGHRS and YFSETQ. In DNA form, the CDR3 reads TGCGCCAGCAGCTTGGAGGAGGGGGCTCCCAACTATGGCTACACCTTC. Translated: CASSLEEGAPNYGYTF.

This clonotype occurred a few times. This chain connects TRBV5-5 to TRBJ1-5, with D uncertain. The CDR3 consists of 14 residues. Looked up from germline, CDR1 is SGHKS and CDR2 is YYEKEE (reference sequence). V was trimmed by 0 bases and J by 3 bases, leaving 7 bases between them. Written as DNA, the CDR3 is TGTGCCAGCAGCTTGGGCCACACCAATCAGCCCCAGCATTTT. Its translation: CASSLGHTNQPQHF.

The V call is TRBV28, the J call TRBJ1-1; no reliable D call. Germline-derived CDR1 and CDR2 are MDHEN and SYDVKM. Between the trimmed V and J ends, which lost 6 bases and 3 bases, there was a span of 11 bases. The CDR3 loop spans 13 amino acids. Written as DNA, the CDR3 is TGTGCCAGCAGAGATAGTACGGACACTGAAGCTTTCTTT. Translation: CASRDSTDTEAFF.

This sequence joins TRBV27 and TRBJ1-1; tentative D call: TRBD1 (5 bases). The germline V and J ends were trimmed by 6 bases and 4 bases, with 12 bases remaining between them. From germline, CDR1 is MNHEY and CDR2 SMNVEV (reference sequence). The length of the CDR3 is 13 residues. In nucleotides, the CDR3 is TGTGCCAGCAGGACCCCAGGGACCACTGAAGCTTTCTTT. Translating gives CASRTPGTTEAFF.

This rearrangement joins TRBV12-3 or TRBV12-4 to TRBJ1-2; D perhaps matches TRBD1 (6 bases). Trimming removed 4 bases at V and 8 bases at J, with 11 bases between. This CDR3 has 12 amino acids. DNA for the CDR3: TGTGCCAGCAGTTCGTACAGGGAAGGCTACACCTTC. This sequence encodes CASSSYREGYTF.

Comments on this clonotype: The conserved final phenylalanine or tryptophan is absent from the CDR3, which likely points to a read error. The chain uses TRBV3-1 and TRBJ1-1; D is unresolved. The germline gives CDR1 LGHDT, CDR2 YNNKEL (reference sequence). The CDR3 sequence is 16 residues long. Between the trimmed V and J ends, which lost 2 bases and 2 bases, there was a span of 15 bases. DNA of the CDR3: TGTGCCAGCAGCCAAAAGAACCGGGCCTCTAACACTGAAGCTTTCCTT. Amino acids: CASSQKNRASNTEAFL.

This chain links TRBV29-1 with TRBJ2-5, with a possible D match to TRBD1 (6 bases). V was clipped by 7 bases and J by 5 bases, with 14 bases between them. The CDR3 extends over 12 amino acids. The germline V gene encodes CDR1 SQVTM and CDR2 ANQGSEA. This CDR3 reads CSAAEGVETQYF. CDR3 coding DNA: TGCAGCGCTGCTGAGGGGGTGGAGACCCAGTACTTC.

The chain uses TRBV4-1 and TRBJ2-1, with TRBD2 matching over 7 bases. Germline V gene lookup returns CDR1 MGHRA and CDR2 YSYEKL. There are 15 residues in the CDR3. The trim removed 1 base at V and 4 bases at J, leaving 4 bases unmatched. The DNA for the CDR3 is TGCGCCAGCAGCCAAGTTGCGGGAGTATACAATGAGCAGTTCTTC. It encodes CASSQVAGVYNEQFF.

The chain uses TRBV20-1 and TRBJ1-5, with D possibly being TRBD1 (6 bases). V was clipped by 6 bases and J by 3 bases, with 12 bases between them. The germline gives CDR1 DFQATT, CDR2 SNEGSKA (reference sequence). There are 13 residues in the CDR3. The CDR3 DNA follows: TGCAGTGCCCTGGACAGCCCCAATCAGCCCCAGCATTTT. Translation: CSALDSPNQPQHF.

As regards this clonotype: This may arise from a read error, as a much more abundant clone is one base away. The chain has TRBV3-1 and TRBJ2-7, with D uncertain. The CDR3 extends over 11 amino acids. Trimming removed 2 bases at V and 5 bases at J, with 4 bases between. CDR1 is LGHDT, CDR2 YNNKEL, per germline (reference sequence). The CDR3 sequence is CASSQRNEQYF. CDR3 in DNA: TGTGCCAGCAGCCAACGGAACGAGCAGTACTTC.

This clonotype has a handful of counts. This chain links TRBV7-2 with TRBJ2-7, with D perhaps given as TRBD1 or TRBD2 (5 bases each). CDR3 length equals 14 residues. Germline assignment: CDR1 SGHTA and CDR2 FQGNSA. V was trimmed by 1 base and J by 4 bases, leaving 11 bases between them. The CDR3 loop is CASSLGGSQYEQYF. DNA for the CDR3: TGTGCCAGCAGCTTAGGGGGGTCCCAATACGAGCAGTACTTC.

The chain carries TRBV28 and TRBJ2-1; the match to TRBD2 covers 12 bases. The better agreement between TRBJ2-7 and the DNA end casts doubt on the J call. This CDR3 has 13 residues. Germline-derived CDR1 and CDR2 are MDHEN and SYDVKM. CDR3 DNA sequence: TGTGCCAGCGGACTAGCGGGACTAGGGGAGCAGTACTTC. Translation: CASGLAGLGEQYF.

The rearrangement uses TRBV3-1 and TRBJ2-5; no reliable D call. The CDR3 is 15 amino acids. The V and J ends lost 4 bases and 0 bases respectively, with 12 bases between them. Germline-derived CDR1 and CDR2 are LGHDT and YNNKEL (reference sequence). CDR3 nucleotide sequence: TGTGCCAGCAGCCTAAGGAGCCTGTACCAAGAGACCCAGTACTTC. Protein sequence: CASSLRSLYQETQYF.

The V call is TRBV12-3 or TRBV12-4, the J call TRBJ1-2; D perhaps matches TRBD1 (6 bases). V was shortened by 4 bases and J by 8 bases, with 14 bases between the two germline ends. The CDR3 covers 13 residues. The CDR3 reads CASSSWDIGGYTF. The CDR3 region has the DNA TGTGCCAGCAGTTCATGGGACATAGGGGGCTACACCTTC.

The chain uses TRBV29-1 and TRBJ2-4; TRBD2 matches at 7 bases. The CDR3 totals 11 residues. Germline assignment: CDR1 SQVTM and CDR2 ANQGSEA. The V gene end was trimmed by 4 bases and the J gene end by 8 bases; junction bases not matched to a gene: 2. CDR3 protein: CSVGGGDIQYF. In nucleotides, the CDR3 is TGCAGCGTTGGGGGGGGTGACATTCAGTACTTC. The entire variable domain, with the rest obtained from reference TRBV29-1 and TRBJ2-4, is as follows: SAVISQKPSRDICQRGTSLTIQCQVDSQVTMMFWYRQQPGQSLTLIATANQGSEATYESGFVIDKFPISRPNLTFSTLTVSNMSPEDSSIYLCSVGGGDIQYFGAGTRLSVL.

This chain links TRBV7-2 with TRBJ2-2; D not certain. V lost 2 bases, J lost 0 bases, and 10 bases lay in between. CDR3 length equals 16 residues. Germline V gives CDR1 SGHTA, CDR2 FQGNSA. Written as DNA, the CDR3 is TGTGCCAGCAGCTTAAACGCGGCAGCGAACACCGGGGAGCTGTTTTTT. Amino acid sequence: CASSLNAAANTGELFF.

This clonotype showed up just a few times. The V and J genes are TRBV11-2 and TRBJ2-5, with 10 bases aligning to TRBD2. The better agreement between TRBJ2-1 and the DNA end casts doubt on the J call. Germline loops: CDR1 SGHAT, CDR2 FQNNGV. The CDR3 is 15 amino acids. CDR3 sequence: CASSGLAGEFNEQFF. The CDR3, as DNA: TGTGCCAGCAGCGGGCTAGCGGGAGAGTTCAATGAGCAGTTCTTC.

Concerning this clonotype: This is likely a read error, given that the CDR3 carries no conserved phenylalanine or tryptophan at its end. The DNA is left out, because the CDR3 cannot be placed on it with certainty; the CDR3 is given as TCRdb lists it. The chain carries TRBV7-8 and TRBJ1-6. The CDR3 is 8 residues long, ends included. Germline V gene sequence: CDR1 SGHVS, CDR2 FQNEAQ. The CDR3 protein is CASSTQES.

This clonotype was counted between two and nine times. The V call is TRBV5-1, the J call TRBJ2-7; 7 bases are a match to TRBD1. The ends lost 0 bases at V and 1 base at J; junction bases unmatched: 4. Looked up from germline, CDR1 is SGHRS and CDR2 is YFSETQ. CDR3 length: 15 amino acids. In DNA form, the CDR3 reads TGCGCCAGCAGCTTGGCCGGGACAGCTTCCTACGAGCAGTACTTC. As protein: CASSLAGTASYEQYF.

This clonotype was counted a few times. This chain links TRBV11-1 with TRBJ1-1, with D uncertain. The CDR3 has 14 residues. With 4 bases removed from V and 1 base from J, the gap between germline ends came to 10 bases. CDR1 and CDR2 from the germline V gene are SGHAT and FQDESV (reference sequence). CDR3: CASSSGLANTEAFF. CDR3 in DNA: TGTGCCAGCAGCTCAGGTTTAGCGAACACTGAAGCTTTCTTT.

This rearrangement joins TRBV29-1 to TRBJ1-4; D is uncertain. Germline-derived CDR1 and CDR2 are SQVTM and ANQGSEA. Trimming took 7 bases from V and 5 from J, leaving 20 bases between them. This CDR3 has 15 amino acids. This chain's CDR3 is CSARPGGVKNEKLFF. CDR3 sequence (DNA): TGCAGCGCCCGTCCCGGCGGCGTAAAGAATGAAAAACTGTTTTTT.

This clonotype has only a few counts. Being one base from a much bigger clone, this may be a read error. V is TRBV29-1 and J is TRBJ2-1; possibly TRBD1 for D (5 bases). Trimming removed 5 bases from V and 7 bases from J, with 24 bases in between. Germline lookup yields CDR1 SQVTM and CDR2 ANQGSEA. The CDR3 totals 16 residues. For the CDR3, the DNA is TGCAGCGTTCAACCTATCAGCCAGGGCGGCTATAATGAGCAGTTCTTC. It yields the protein CSVQPISQGGYNEQFF.